The clone carrying this T cell receptor beta chain was counted between two and nine times. Its matching antigen is unknown. This CDR3 comprises 15 residues. V shed 0 bases and J 8 bases; nucleotides not matched to a gene: 9. Germline CDR1 is MGHRA and CDR2 is YSYEKL. This record comes from a study of blood T cells in healthy people across ages. General study results and limits: The study regarded diversity estimates from one million T cells as underestimates. Roughly linearly, TCR beta diversity per million T cells fell as age increased.

A second PCR, run for roughly 7 to 12 cycles, used a sample-barcoded 5' primer plus a J-beta primer mix. TCRdb reanalysed the 5' RACE reads using MiXCR and keeps one entry per CDR3 protein. The table has about 1.4 million distinct CDR3 sequences, approximately 59% seen once. This receptor was obtained from a young man in good health. Sequenced material: blood. V is TRBV4-1 and J is TRBJ1-2, with 7 bases that match TRBD1. CDR3 bases: TGCGCCAGCAGCCAAGAGGACAGGCGCCCTGGGGGCTACACCTTC. Amino acid sequence: CASSQEDRRPGGYTF.